The present entry profiles one T cell receptor (beta chain) with its context. The target antigen is unknown. This record belongs to a study of cytomegalovirus exposure and HLA in healthy donors. This CDR3 is 14 amino acids long. In germline, CDR1 is MNHEY, CDR2 SMNVEV (reference sequence). Deletions cut 7 bases from V and 4 bases from J, with 17 bases between. Findings and limits, study-wide: The classifier was said to identify cytomegalovirus status with high specificity and sensitivity. Presence/absence analyses assumed roughly uniform sequencing depth across donors, which may not hold.

The study ran its PCR with 60 Vbeta and 13 Jbeta primers. The assay was immunoSEQ multiplex PCR, and TCRdb's table has in-frame clones only and misses some. Of about 94,000 clones listed, over 65% were seen once; the top ten hold about a tenth. The chain is built from TRBV27 and TRBJ2-7; tentatively, D is TRBD2 (6 bases). This sequence was found in a human donor in good health. Sequences were obtained from PBMCs. This chain's CDR3 is CASKLSSGVYEQYF. The CDR3 coding sequence is TGTGCCAGCAAGCTTTCTTCGGGGGTTTACGAGCAGTACTTC.